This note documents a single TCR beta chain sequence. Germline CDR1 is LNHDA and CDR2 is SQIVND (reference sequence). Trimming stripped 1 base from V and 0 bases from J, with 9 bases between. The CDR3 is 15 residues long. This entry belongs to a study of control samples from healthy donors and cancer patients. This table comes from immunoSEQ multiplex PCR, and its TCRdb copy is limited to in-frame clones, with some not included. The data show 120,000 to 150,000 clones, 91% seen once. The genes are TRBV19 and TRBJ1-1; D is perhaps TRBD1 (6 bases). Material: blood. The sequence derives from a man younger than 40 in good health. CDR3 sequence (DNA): TGTGCCAGTAGTATAGCGAGGGGGGTGAACACTGAAGCTTTCTTT. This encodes CASSIARGVNTEAFF.